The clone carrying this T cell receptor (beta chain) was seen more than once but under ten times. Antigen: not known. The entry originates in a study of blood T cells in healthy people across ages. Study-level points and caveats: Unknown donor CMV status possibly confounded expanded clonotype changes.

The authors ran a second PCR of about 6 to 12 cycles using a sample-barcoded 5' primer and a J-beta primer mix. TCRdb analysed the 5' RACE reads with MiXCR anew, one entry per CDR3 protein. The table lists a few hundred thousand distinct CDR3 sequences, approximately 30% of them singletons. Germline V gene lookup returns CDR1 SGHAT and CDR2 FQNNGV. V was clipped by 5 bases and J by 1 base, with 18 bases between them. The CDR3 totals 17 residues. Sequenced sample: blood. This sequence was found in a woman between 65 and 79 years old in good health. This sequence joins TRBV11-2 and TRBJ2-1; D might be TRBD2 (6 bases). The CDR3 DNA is TGTGCCAGCAGCCGGAGGGCCATCGATGTTTCCTACAATGAGCAGTTCTTC. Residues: CASSRRAIDVSYNEQFF. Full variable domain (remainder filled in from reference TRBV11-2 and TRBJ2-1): EAGVAQSPRYKIIEKRQSVAFWCNPISGHATLYWYQQILGQGPKLLIQFQNNGVVDDSQLPKDRFSAERLKGVDSTLKIQPAKLEDSAVYLCASSRRAIDVSYNEQFFGPGTRLTVL.